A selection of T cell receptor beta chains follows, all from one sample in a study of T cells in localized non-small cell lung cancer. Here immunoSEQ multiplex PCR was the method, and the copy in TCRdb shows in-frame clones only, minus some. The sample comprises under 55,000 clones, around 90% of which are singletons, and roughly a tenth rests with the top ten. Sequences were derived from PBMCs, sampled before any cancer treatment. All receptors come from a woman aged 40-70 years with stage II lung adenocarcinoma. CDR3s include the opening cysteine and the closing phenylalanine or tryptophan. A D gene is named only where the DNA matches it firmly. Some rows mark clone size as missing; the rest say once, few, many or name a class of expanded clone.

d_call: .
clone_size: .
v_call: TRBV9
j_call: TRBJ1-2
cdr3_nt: TGTGCCAGCAGCGTAGGAACCGCTAACTATGGCTACACCTTC
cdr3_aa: CASSVGTANYGYTF

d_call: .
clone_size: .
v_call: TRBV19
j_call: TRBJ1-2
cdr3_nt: TGTGCCAGTAGTATCCCTTTAAAGGGCTACACCTTC
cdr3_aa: CASSIPLKGYTF

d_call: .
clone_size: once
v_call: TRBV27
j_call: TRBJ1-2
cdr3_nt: TGTGCCAGCAGTTTACAGGGTTCTAACTATGGCTACACCTTC
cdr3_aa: CASSLQGSNYGYTF

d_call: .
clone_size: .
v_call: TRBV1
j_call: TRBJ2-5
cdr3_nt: TGCACCAGCAGCCAAGATCGGGGAGTAGAGACCCAGTACTTC
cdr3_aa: CTSSQDRGVETQYF

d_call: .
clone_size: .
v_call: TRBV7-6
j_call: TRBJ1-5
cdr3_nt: TGTGCCAGCAGCTTAGGTAATCAGCCCCAGCATTTT
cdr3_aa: CASSLGNQPQHF

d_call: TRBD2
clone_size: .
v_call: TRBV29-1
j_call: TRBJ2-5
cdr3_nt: TGCAGCGTTTTGGCGGGAGGGGAGACCCAGTACTTC
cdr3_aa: CSVLAGGETQYF

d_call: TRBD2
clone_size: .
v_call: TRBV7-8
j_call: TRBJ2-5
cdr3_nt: TGTGCCAGCAGCTGGGAGGGACTTTCTACCCAAGAGACCCAGTACTTC
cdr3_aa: CASSWEGLSTQETQYF

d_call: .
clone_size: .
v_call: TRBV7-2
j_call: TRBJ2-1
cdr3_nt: TGTGCCAGCAGCTTACTTATAAGTCCCCCCGTTATGTTCTTC
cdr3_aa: CASSLLISPPVMFF

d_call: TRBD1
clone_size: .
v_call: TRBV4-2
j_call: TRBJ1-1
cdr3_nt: TGTGCCAGCAGCCAAGAATTTGGGACAGGCTCTATGAACACTGAAGCTTTCTTT
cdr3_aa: CASSQEFGTGSMNTEAFF

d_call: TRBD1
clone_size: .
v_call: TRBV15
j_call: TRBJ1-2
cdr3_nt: TGTGCCACCAGCAGAGATCCTGGACAGGGGACTGGCTACACCTTC
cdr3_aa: CATSRDPGQGTGYTF

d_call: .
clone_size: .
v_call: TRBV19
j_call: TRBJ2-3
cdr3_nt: TGTGCCAGTAAGGCCAGGGGAACAGATACGCAGTATTTT
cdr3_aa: CASKARGTDTQYF

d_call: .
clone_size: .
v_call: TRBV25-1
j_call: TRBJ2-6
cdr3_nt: TGTGCCAGCAGTGAATTTAGGACAGGGGCCAACGTCCTGACTTTC
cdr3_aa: CASSEFRTGANVLTF

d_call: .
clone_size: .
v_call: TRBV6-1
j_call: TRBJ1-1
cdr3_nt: TGTGCCAGCAGTCCGCGCGGGGGGGAGACTGAAGCTTTCTTT
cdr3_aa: CASSPRGGETEAFF

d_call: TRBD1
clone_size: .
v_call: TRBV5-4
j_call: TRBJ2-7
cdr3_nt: TGTGCCAGCAGCTTGGATCCAGGGGGTGGTTACGAGCAGTACTTC
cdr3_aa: CASSLDPGGGYEQYF

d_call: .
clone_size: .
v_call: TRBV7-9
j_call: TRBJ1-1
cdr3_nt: TGTGCCAGCAGCTTGGTGAACACTGAAGCTTTCTTT
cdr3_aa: CASSLVNTEAFF

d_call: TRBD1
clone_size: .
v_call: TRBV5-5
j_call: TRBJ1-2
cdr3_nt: TGTGCCAGCAGCCCTCGGGACAGCGACTATGGCTACACCTTC
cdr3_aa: CASSPRDSDYGYTF

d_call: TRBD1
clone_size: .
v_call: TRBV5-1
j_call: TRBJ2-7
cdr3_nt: TGCGCCAGCAGCGAAGGGCATCAGGGGGCAAACGAGCAGTACTTC
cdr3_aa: CASSEGHQGANEQYF

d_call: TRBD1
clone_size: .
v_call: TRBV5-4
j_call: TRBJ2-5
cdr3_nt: TGTGCCAGCAGAACGGGACAGGGACGGGGGACCCAGTACTTC
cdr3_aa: CASRTGQGRGTQYF

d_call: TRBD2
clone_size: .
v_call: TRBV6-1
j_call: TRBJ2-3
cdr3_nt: TGTGCCAGCAGTGCTCTAGCGGACTACACAGATACGCAGTATTTT
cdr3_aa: CASSALADYTDTQYF

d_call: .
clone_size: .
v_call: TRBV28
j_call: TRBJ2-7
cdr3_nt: TGTGCCAGCAGGCTACCGGCCGGGACCTCCTACGAGCAGTACTTC
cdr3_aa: CASRLPAGTSYEQYF

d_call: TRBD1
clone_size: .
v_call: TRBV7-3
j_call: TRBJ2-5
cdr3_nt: TGTGCCAGCAGCCCAAACCGACAGGGGTTAGGAGAGACCCAGTACTTC
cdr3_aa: CASSPNRQGLGETQYF

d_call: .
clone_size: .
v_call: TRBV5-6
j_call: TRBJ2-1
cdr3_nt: TGTGCCAGCAGCTTGACAGGGAGCTCCTACAATGAGCAGTTCTTC
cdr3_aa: CASSLTGSSYNEQFF

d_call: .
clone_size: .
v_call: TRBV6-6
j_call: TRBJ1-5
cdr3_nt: TGTGCCAGCAGTTACTCGAGTGCAGGACCTCAGCCCCAGCATTTT
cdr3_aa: CASSYSSAGPQPQHF

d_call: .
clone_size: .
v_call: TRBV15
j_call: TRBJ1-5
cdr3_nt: TGTGCCACCAGCAGAGATAGTGTCGGAGGGGTAGGGCATTTT
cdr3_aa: CATSRDSVGGVGHF